The TCR beta chain under discussion was sequenced for a study of blood T cell repertoires in COVID-19. Study-level background: Some COVID-19 samples were acute and others convalescent; all came from the United States, Italy and Spain. The analysed material was cDNA or gDNA that came from T cells, B-cell-depleted T cells, or PBMCs.

Authors' data handling: Reference gene primer amplification yielded estimated nucleated cell counts. Generated by immunoSEQ multiplex PCR, the TCRdb table keeps only in-frame clones and is missing some. For V, J and clone size, that table is used; D and trimming come from the DNA. This sample has under 90,000 clones, with 80% found just once. This clone was counted only a few times. Trimming cost V 5 bases and J 6 bases; bases outside gene matches: 6. CDR3 size: 15 residues. CDR1 and CDR2 (germline): SEHNR, FQNEAQ (reference sequence). The chain joins TRBV7-9 to TRBJ2-7, with 14 bases identical to TRBD2. Sequencing was done on a sample of peripheral blood. The sequence derives from a woman at least 80 years old with active or convalescent COVID-19. The CDR3 sequence is CASSVGTSGRLEQYF. The CDR3 DNA sequence: TGTGCCAGCAGCGTCGGGACTAGCGGGAGACTCGAGCAGTACTTC.